These T cell receptor beta chains were read from a single sample in a study of vaccination effects on CD4 cells after COVID-19. Here immunoSEQ multiplex PCR was the method, and the copy in TCRdb shows in-frame clones only, minus some. The profile shows tens of thousands of clones, roughly 80% of them singletons. For these receptors, no antigen is known. The specimen comprised CD4+ T cells from PBMCs cultured with SARS-CoV-2 spike peptides, sampled after COVID-19 vaccination. These receptors all come from a human donor who received a COVID-19 vaccine. Some clones in this sample may be carry-over from other donors' samples. The CDR3 runs from the conserved cysteine through the conserved F or W. D genes are given only for firm matches. The size entry is marked missing in some rows and otherwise reads once, few, many or a size class.

TRBJ2-1,TRBV6-4,NA,NA,CASSDSTTGTRNEQFF,TGTGCCAGCAGTGACTCGACTACAGGGACGAGGAATGAGCAGTTCTTC
TRBJ2-5,TRBV11-3,NA,NA,CASSSRVLGKETQYF,TGTGCCAGCAGCTCTAGGGTACTGGGGAAAGAGACCCAGTACTTC
TRBJ1-4,TRBV14,NA,NA,CASSQVRWEKLFF,TGTGCCAGCAGCCAAGTGAGGTGGGAAAAACTGTTTTTT
TRBJ2-1,TRBV7-2,NA,TRBD2,CASSKAGAHNEQFF,TGTGCCAGCAGCAAAGCGGGGGCCCACAATGAGCAGTTCTTC
TRBJ1-1,TRBV30,NA,NA,CAWNQGLSTEAFF,TGTGCCTGGAATCAGGGTCTTTCTACTGAAGCTTTCTTT
TRBJ1-6,TRBV3-1/TRBV3-2,medium-sized,NA,CASSQDWGGLNNSPLHF,TGTGCCAGCAGCCAAGATTGGGGGGGGCTTAATAATTCACCCCTCCACTTT
TRBJ1-1,TRBV5-1,NA,TRBD1,CASSQTGGGTEAFF,TGCGCCAGCAGCCAGACAGGGGGCGGCACTGAAGCTTTCTTT
TRBJ1-2,TRBV3-1/TRBV3-2,NA,NA,CASSLRAGYTF,TGTGCCAGCAGCCTCAGGGCGGGCTACACCTTC
TRBJ2-5,TRBV4-1,NA,NA,CASSQGGLALRETQYF,TGCGCCAGCAGCCAAGGTGGGCTAGCCTTACGGGAGACCCAGTACTTC
TRBJ1-5,TRBV3-1/TRBV3-2,NA,TRBD1,CASSRGTGANQPQHF,TGTGCCAGCAGCCGGGGGACAGGGGCCAATCAGCCCCAGCATTTT
TRBJ2-2,TRBV7-2,once,TRBD2,CASSTRLAGAGELFF,TGTGCCAGCAGCACTCGACTAGCGGGGGCCGGGGAGCTGTTTTTT
TRBJ1-3,TRBV29-1,NA,TRBD1,CSVETGTGLGNTIYF,TGCAGCGTTGAAACCGGGACAGGGCTGGGAAACACCATATATTTT
TRBJ2-1,TRBV5-1,NA,NA,CASSLARPGNNEQFF,TGCGCCAGCAGCTTGGCCCGGCCAGGGAACAATGAGCAGTTCTTC
TRBJ2-4,TRBV9,NA,NA,CASSAEQGDGDIQYF,TGTGCCAGCAGCGCGGAACAGGGAGACGGGGACATTCAGTACTTC
TRBJ2-2,TRBV19,NA,NA,CASRGGGTATWELFF,TGTGCCAGTAGGGGGGGAGGGACAGCAACCTGGGAGCTGTTTTTT
TRBJ1-2,TRBV2,NA,NA,CASSERQGTYYGYTF,TGTGCCAGCAGTGAACGGCAGGGTACTTACTATGGCTACACCTTC
TRBJ1-2,TRBV7-2,NA,NA,CASSKGRRNFNYGYTF,TGTGCCAGCAGCAAGGGACGAAGGAATTTTAACTATGGCTACACCTTC
TRBJ2-2,TRBV29-1,NA,NA,CSVFTHANTGELFF,TGCAGCGTTTTTACGCACGCGAACACCGGGGAGCTGTTTTTT
TRBJ1-1,TRBV9,NA,NA,CASSVDSSMNTEAFF,TGTGCCAGCAGCGTAGACAGCTCTATGAACACTGAAGCTTTCTTT
TRBJ1-1,TRBV5-6,large,TRBD1,CASSTGGQGGTEAFF,TGTGCCAGCAGCACGGGGGGACAGGGAGGAACTGAAGCTTTCTTT
TRBJ1-1,TRBV7-3,once,NA,CASSSSGPFTAFF,TGTGCCAGCAGCTCGTCGGGGCCCTTCACAGCTTTCTTT
TRBJ1-2,TRBV28,NA,NA,CASSTDTFYGYTF,TGTGCCAGCAGTACGGACACGTTCTATGGCTACACCTTC
TRBJ2-5,TRBV11-2,NA,NA,CASSLSMQALETQYF,TGTGCCAGCAGCTTATCCATGCAGGCATTGGAGACCCAGTACTTC
TRBJ1-5,TRBV28,NA,NA,CASSLTVVSNQPQHF,TGTGCCAGCAGTTTAACCGTGGTGAGCAATCAGCCCCAGCATTTT
TRBJ1-3,TRBV23-1,once,TRBD1,CASSQSDPGQRFFHDTIYF,TGCGCCAGCAGTCAATCCGATCCGGGACAGCGTTTTTTTCACGACACCATATATTTT
TRBJ2-2,TRBV4-3,NA,NA,CASSQPPGAANTGELFF,TGCGCCAGCAGCCAACCACCGGGGGCAGCGAACACCGGGGAGCTGTTTTTT
TRBJ1-1,TRBV28,NA,TRBD1,CASSPAQGVTEAFF,TGTGCCAGCAGCCCAGCCCAGGGGGTAACTGAAGCTTTCTTT
TRBJ1-1,TRBV18,NA,TRBD1,CASSSDRAIAFF,TGTGCCAGCTCATCGGACAGGGCGATAGCTTTCTTT
TRBJ1-3,TRBV3-1/TRBV3-2,NA,NA,CASSQFAGVIGNTIYF,TGTGCCAGCAGCCAATTCGCAGGGGTTATCGGAAACACCATATATTTT
TRBJ1-6,TRBV6-2/TRBV6-3,NA,NA,CASSYHRCSGPCPLHF,TGTGCCAGCAGTTATCACCGATGTTCTGGCCCGTGTCCCCTCCACTTT
TRBJ1-2,TRBV18,once,NA,CASSPLGAQGYTF,TGTGCCAGCTCACCATTGGGGGCTCAGGGCTACACCTTC
TRBJ1-6,TRBV7-8,NA,NA,CASSLRSAGSPLHF,TGTGCCAGCAGCTTACGTTCGGCGGGTTCACCCCTCCACTTT
TRBJ2-7,TRBV11-2,NA,TRBD1,CASSTDRKGYEQYF,TGTGCCAGCAGCACGGACAGGAAGGGCTACGAGCAGTACTTC
TRBJ1-4,TRBV23-1,NA,NA,CASSMRGATNEKLFF,TGCGCCAGCAGTATGAGGGGAGCAACTAATGAAAAACTGTTTTTT
TRBJ1-2,TRBV20-1,once,TRBD1,CSASKSGTGASNYGYTF,TGCAGTGCTAGTAAGTCCGGGACAGGGGCCTCCAACTATGGCTACACCTTC
TRBJ1-5,TRBV28,NA,NA,CASSLGRSRQPQHF,TGTGCCAGCAGTTTGGGTCGGTCCCGCCAGCCCCAGCATTTT
TRBJ2-2,TRBV15,NA,NA,CATSSGGSDAGELFF,TGTGCCACCAGCAGTGGTGGCAGCGACGCCGGGGAGCTGTTTTTT
TRBJ1-1,TRBV5-8,NA,TRBD1,CASNDGTAFTEAFF,TGTGCCAGCAATGACGGGACAGCTTTCACTGAAGCTTTCTTT
TRBJ1-5,TRBV5-4,NA,NA,CASSFGLGDQPQHF,TGTGCCAGCAGCTTCGGTCTGGGGGATCAGCCCCAGCATTTT
TRBJ1-1,TRBV30,NA,TRBD1,CAWSLRDRRGTEAFF,TGTGCCTGGAGTCTCCGGGACAGGCGAGGCACTGAAGCTTTCTTT
TRBJ2-1,TRBV11-2,NA,NA,CASSLLPTVENEQFF,TGTGCCAGCAGCTTACTACCGACAGTCGAAAATGAGCAGTTCTTC
TRBJ2-3,TRBV3-1/TRBV3-2,NA,NA,CASSQDRQTDTQYF,TGTGCCAGCAGCCAAGACCGACAGACAGATACGCAGTATTTT
TRBJ2-2,TRBV11-2,NA,NA,CASERGTGELFF,TGTGCCAGCGAGCGTGGGACCGGGGAGCTGTTTTTT
TRBJ2-5,TRBV2,NA,TRBD2,CASRSNPGTSGETQYF,TGTGCCAGCAGATCTAACCCCGGGACTAGCGGGGAGACCCAGTACTTC
TRBJ1-2,TRBV14,NA,TRBD1,CASSHDRGRGYTF,TGTGCCAGCAGCCATGACAGGGGACGGGGCTACACCTTC
TRBJ2-5,TRBV7-9,NA,TRBD2,CASGPSGGDRETQYF,TGTGCCAGCGGGCCAAGCGGGGGGGACCGGGAGACCCAGTACTTC
TRBJ2-7,TRBV6-6,NA,TRBD2,CASSRTSGSSLNEQYF,TGTGCCAGCAGTAGGACTAGCGGGAGTAGTTTGAACGAGCAGTACTTC
TRBJ2-3,TRBV4-1,NA,TRBD2,CASSQGARGGRIDTQYF,TGCGCCAGCAGCCAAGGGGCCCGGGGGGGTAGAATAGATACGCAGTATTTT
TRBJ1-3,TRBV4-1,NA,TRBD1,CASSQATGTGGGNTIYF,TGCGCCAGCAGCCAAGCGACCGGGACAGGGGGCGGAAACACCATATATTTT
TRBJ1-1,TRBV5-1,NA,TRBD1,CASSLQGAETEAFF,TGCGCCAGCAGCCTACAGGGGGCGGAAACTGAAGCTTTCTTT
TRBJ2-5,TRBV3-1/TRBV3-2,NA,NA,CASSQGVGPQETQYF,TGTGCCAGCAGCCAAGGTGTAGGACCTCAAGAGACCCAGTACTTC
TRBJ1-5,TRBV24-1,NA,NA,CATSDFGNQPQHF,TGTGCCACCAGTGATTTTGGGAATCAGCCCCAGCATTTT
TRBJ2-3,TRBV7-8,NA,NA,CASSLVGGIVDTQYF,TGTGCCAGCAGCTTAGTCGGCGGAATTGTGGATACGCAGTATTTT
TRBJ2-3,TRBV19,NA,NA,CASTRRGSTDTQYF,TGTGCCAGTACTAGGCGGGGTAGCACAGATACGCAGTATTTT
TRBJ1-6,TRBV5-1,NA,NA,CASSRGVGDRNSPLHF,TGCGCCAGCAGTCGGGGGGTGGGGGATCGGAATTCACCCCTCCACTTT
TRBJ1-2,TRBV5-1,NA,TRBD1,CASSLATGGNYGYTF,TGCGCCAGCAGCTTGGCGACAGGGGGAAACTATGGCTACACCTTC
TRBJ2-3,TRBV27,few,NA,CASSQRWENTDTQYF,TGTGCCAGCAGTCAGCGGTGGGAGAACACAGATACGCAGTATTTT